This is a list of T cell receptor beta chains from one sample in a study of cytomegalovirus exposure and HLA in healthy donors. TCRdb's table, derived via immunoSEQ multiplex PCR, lists solely in-frame clones and lacks some. Of 150,000 to 200,000 clones listed, around two thirds were seen once; the top ten hold about 9.4%. The specimen was PBMCs. The receptors shown here come from a man aged 30-40 years in good health and CMV-seropositive. Both conserved end residues are part of each CDR3. A D gene is named only where the DNA matches it firmly. Where a row states a size, it is once, few, many or the class of an expanded clone; other rows omit it.

TRBJ2-1 | - | TRBV6-4 | - | TGTGCCAGCAGTGGGGAGGACGGCCTGAATGAGCAGTTCTTC | CASSGEDGLNEQFF
TRBJ1-5 | - | TRBV2 | - | TGTGCCAGCAGTGAAGAGGAGCAGCCCCAGCATTTT | CASSEEEQPQHF
TRBJ2-7 | - | TRBV11-3 | - | TGTGCCAGCAGCCGGGGGTTCGAGCAGTACTTC | CASSRGFEQYF
TRBJ1-1 | - | TRBV4-2 | - | TGTGCCAGCAGCCAAGACCCGTGGAGGAACGCTGAAGCTTTCTTT | CASSQDPWRNAEAFF
TRBJ2-2 | - | TRBV5-1 | - | TGCGCCAGCTCCCCGACAGGAGACACCGGGGAGCTGTTTTTT | CASSPTGDTGELFF
TRBJ2-5 | - | TRBV18 | - | TGTGCCAGCTCACCCAATTCCGAGACCCAGTACTTC | CASSPNSETQYF
TRBJ2-1 | - | TRBV6-5 | - | TGTGCCAGCAGTGCCTTGGCCAGGAATGAGCAGTTCTTC | CASSALARNEQFF
TRBJ2-7 | - | TRBV7-8 | - | TGTGCCAGCAGCTTAGTACAGGGAGACTACGAGCAGTACTTC | CASSLVQGDYEQYF
TRBJ2-7 | TRBD2 | TRBV28 | - | TGTGCCAGCAGTTCCCGACTAGCGGGAGGCCCCTACGAGCAGTACTTC | CASSSRLAGGPYEQYF
TRBJ1-1 | TRBD1 | TRBV4-1 | - | TGCGCCAGCAGCCTATCCGGGACAGGTGAAACTGAAGCTTTCTTT | CASSLSGTGETEAFF
TRBJ2-7 | TRBD1 | TRBV5-4 | - | TGTGCCAGCAGCCTGCGCGGGACAGGGGTTGACGAGCAGTACTTC | CASSLRGTGVDEQYF
TRBJ1-1 | TRBD1 | TRBV5-1 | - | TGCGCCAGCAGCTCCCGGACAGGTGAGAACACTGAAGCTTTCTTT | CASSSRTGENTEAFF
TRBJ1-5 | - | TRBV7-9 | - | TGTGCCAGCAGCCTATTTACCGGGGGAGGCAATCAGCCCCAGCATTTT | CASSLFTGGGNQPQHF
TRBJ1-5 | TRBD1 | TRBV19 | - | TGTGCCAGTACGGGGACAGGGACGAGCAATCAGCCCCAGCATTTT | CASTGTGTSNQPQHF
TRBJ2-5 | - | TRBV29-1 | - | TGCAGCGTTGAAGTACAGGCAGGGCTTGGGGAGACCCAGTACTTC | CSVEVQAGLGETQYF
TRBJ1-1 | TRBD1 | TRBV18 | few | TGTGCCAGCTCACCACTCGATTCGGGACAGGGAACCACGAACACTGAAGCTTTCTTT | CASSPLDSGQGTTNTEAFF
TRBJ2-7 | TRBD1 | TRBV6-5 | - | TGTGCCAGCAGTAGGACAGGGGGACGCGAGCAGTACTTC | CASSRTGGREQYF
TRBJ1-1 | TRBD1 | TRBV6-6 | - | TGTGCCAGCAGGGACACGCGGACAGGGAGAACTGAAGCTTTCTTT | CASRDTRTGRTEAFF
TRBJ2-1 | - | TRBV30 | - | TGTGCCTGGAGTGGGCAGGTACGGTATGAGCAGTTCTTC | CAWSGQVRYEQFF
TRBJ2-7 | - | TRBV14 | - | TGTGCCAGCAGTGCAGGAAACGAGCAGTACTTC | CASSAGNEQYF
TRBJ2-7 | - | TRBV10-1 | - | TGCGCCAGCAGTGAGTCGTCAGCGTCCTACGAGCAGTACTTC | CASSESSASYEQYF